These T cell receptor beta chains were read from a single sample in a study of blood T cell repertoires in COVID-19. The repertoire was sequenced with immunoSEQ multiplex PCR; TCRdb's copy has only in-frame clones and lacks some. The table records 170,000 or so clones, around nine tenths of them present only once. The sample was peripheral blood. The receptor source for this set is a man between 40 and 49 years old with active or convalescent COVID-19. Both conserved end residues are part of each CDR3. Each record gives: J gene, V gene, clone size, CDR3 protein. Size is stated for part of the rows, as once, few or many counts, or as a class when the clone is expanded.

TRBJ1-3 TRBV9 - CASSPHLESSGNTIYF
TRBJ2-5 TRBV5-5 once CASSGVAVLNQETQYF
TRBJ1-4 TRBV10-3 - CAISESMGTVARGLFF
TRBJ1-3 TRBV7-6 - CASSLAATGDSGNTIYF
TRBJ2-5 TRBV7-2 - CASSFAGETQYF
TRBJ2-4 TRBV29-1 - CSVTGQGSLRNIQYF
TRBJ1-2 TRBV7-3 - CASSADRGYGYTF
TRBJ1-1 TRBV5-6 few CASRGDSPYAFF
TRBJ2-1 TRBV7-9 - CASSLDRYEQFF
TRBJ1-2 TRBV5-4 - CASSTTGNYGYTF
TRBJ2-5 TRBV9 - CASSVGQGPRETQYF
TRBJ2-7 TRBV9 - CASSPGQMWYEQYF
TRBJ1-2 TRBV5-1 - CASSLTGDDYGYTF
TRBJ1-4 TRBV11-3 - CASSPRQETNEKLFF
TRBJ2-3 TRBV9 once CASSVWGGDTDTQYF
TRBJ2-3 TRBV6-6 - CASSFSEASTDTQYF
TRBJ1-6 TRBV27 - CASSASTGWNSPLHF
TRBJ2-2 TRBV7-3 - CASSAPGEAGALTGELFF
TRBJ2-3 TRBV7-9 - CASSLAGLAVTDTQYF
TRBJ2-1 TRBV5-6 once CASSVESVLNEQFF
TRBJ1-1 TRBV3-1/TRBV3-2 - CASSLNSRAPEAFF
TRBJ2-3 TRBV5-1 - CASTSGGNPTDTQYF
TRBJ2-3 TRBV30 - CAWSAADTQYF
TRBJ2-1 TRBV23-1 - CASSVSTGAGEQFF
TRBJ2-7 TRBV10-3 - CAISALGATEEQYF
TRBJ2-7 TRBV19 - CASSIGPNSYEQYF
TRBJ2-2 TRBV5-4 - CASSFVTSGAHDFGELFF
TRBJ1-5 TRBV10-2 once CASASQGNQPQHF
TRBJ2-5 TRBV29-1 - CSVLPRTGLETQYF
TRBJ1-2 TRBV2 - CASSEHRVELDYTF
TRBJ2-3 TRBV6-5 - CASRQVRSTDTQYF
TRBJ2-7 TRBV7-9 - CASSSTLVGQTYEQYF
TRBJ1-2 TRBV9 - CASSRLGNGYTF
TRBJ1-1 TRBV28 - CATNRGVDTEAFF
TRBJ2-1 TRBV6-5 - CASARLTGWDEQFF
TRBJ1-4 TRBV12-3/TRBV12-4 - CASSLQSGKLFF
TRBJ1-4 TRBV6-6 once CASGTQEVKLFF
TRBJ2-7 TRBV30 - CAWSLFGRGGDYEQYF
TRBJ2-5 TRBV29-1 - CSVAAGSVETQYF
TRBJ2-3 TRBV6-5 - CASRGGGGDTQYF
TRBJ2-6 TRBV14 - CASSPRRGSGANVLTF
TRBJ1-1 TRBV5-1 - CASSIDRVDTEAFF
TRBJ1-2 TRBV29-1 - CSVDGRGLGYTF
TRBJ1-1 TRBV6-5 once CASSGTGLTEAFF
TRBJ2-1 TRBV6-5 - CASSWSGGSFYNEQFF
TRBJ2-3 TRBV4-2 - CASSQELAGVSDTQYF
TRBJ2-7 TRBV12-3/TRBV12-4 - CASSNYYEQYF
TRBJ1-3 TRBV10-3 - CAISSDGRTGNTIYF
TRBJ1-1 TRBV7-9 few CASRDLTYRSATEAFF